This T cell receptor beta chain came from a study of CD8+CD57+ T cells in acquired aplastic anemia. Study in general: Sorted CD4+ plus CD8+ cells gave DNA averaging roughly 3.5 ug. General study results and limits: Patients versus controls showed no significant CD8+ Simpson's diversity difference. Found in both controls and patients were approximately 29 CD8+ CDR3 sequences.

Template material for TCR beta VDJ and CDR3 profiling consisted of genomic DNA. TCRdb reanalysed the reads using MiXCR and keeps one entry per CDR3 protein. The sample carries around 250,000 distinct CDR3 sequences, around 82% recorded once. Sequenced patients had shown CD8+CD57+ cell expansion by flow cytometry. All patients were therapy-naive when blood was sampled. The CDR3 has 14 amino acids. Trimming stripped 5 bases from V and 4 bases from J, with 12 bases between. Germline CDR1 is SGHTA and CDR2 is FQGTGA. Concerning this clonotype: Its antigen is unknown.

The sequencing sample was made of sorted CD4+, CD8+, or CD8+CD57+ T cells (not recorded which) from PBMCs. The receptor's source is a human donor with aplastic anemia. V gene TRBV7-3 combines with J gene TRBJ2-1, with a weak D call TRBD2 (6 bases). As DNA, the CDR3 is TGTGCCAGCAGCCACGCCGGGGGATACAATGAGCAGTTCTTC. Protein product: CASSHAGGYNEQFF.